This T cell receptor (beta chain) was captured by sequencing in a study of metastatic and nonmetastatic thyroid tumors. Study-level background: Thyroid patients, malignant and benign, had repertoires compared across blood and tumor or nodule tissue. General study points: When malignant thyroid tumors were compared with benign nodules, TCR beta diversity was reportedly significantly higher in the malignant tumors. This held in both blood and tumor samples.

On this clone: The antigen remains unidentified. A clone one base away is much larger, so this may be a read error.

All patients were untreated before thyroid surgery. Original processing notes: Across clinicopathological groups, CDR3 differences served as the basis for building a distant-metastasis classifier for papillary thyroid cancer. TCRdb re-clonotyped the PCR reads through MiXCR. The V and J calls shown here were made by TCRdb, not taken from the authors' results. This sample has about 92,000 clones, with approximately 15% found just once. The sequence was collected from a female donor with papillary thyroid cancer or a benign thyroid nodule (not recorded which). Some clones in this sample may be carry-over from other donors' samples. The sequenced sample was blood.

CDR3 nucleotides: TGCGCCAGCAGCTTGAGACTAGGAGGAAACATTCAGTACTTC. This codes for CASSLRLGGNIQYF. This chain joins TRBV5-1 and TRBJ2-4; D might be TRBD2 (6 bases). V lost 1 base and J lost 6, with 11 bases in between. This CDR3 region has 14 residues. The germline V gene has CDR1 SGHRS and CDR2 YFSETQ.